This is a list of T cell receptor beta chains from one sample in a study of PD-1 blockade in classical Hodgkin lymphoma. Clones were read by immunoSEQ multiplex PCR, and TCRdb kept only the in-frame ones, dropping some. Found here are some 100,000 clones, just under 95% of them singletons; the top ten hold less than 3.5%. Sequenced here: peripheral blood mononuclear cells (PBMCs), sampled at baseline. The receptors derive from a human donor with classical Hodgkin lymphoma. The CDR3 runs from the conserved cysteine through the conserved F or W. The order of the fields is clone size, J gene, V gene, D gene, CDR3 protein, CDR3 DNA. D genes are given only for firm matches. The listing skips clone size in some rows; elsewhere it reads once, few, many or a size class.

size: -
J: TRBJ1-2
V: TRBV28
D: TRBD1
CDR3: CASSPGQGTILYGYTF
DNA: TGTGCCAGCAGTCCAGGACAGGGGACTATCCTATATGGCTACACCTTC

size: -
J: TRBJ2-7
V: TRBV5-4
D: -
CDR3: CASYNLRSGRNEQYF
DNA: TGTGCCAGCTACAACTTGCGGAGCGGTCGGAACGAGCAGTACTTC

size: -
J: TRBJ2-2
V: TRBV29-1
D: -
CDR3: CSARGTRYTGELFF
DNA: TGCAGCGCCAGGGGTACTCGGTACACCGGGGAGCTGTTTTTT

size: -
J: TRBJ2-3
V: TRBV7-9
D: -
CDR3: CAGGNTDTQYF
DNA: TGTGCCGGAGGGAACACAGATACGCAGTATTTT

size: -
J: TRBJ1-2
V: TRBV6-5
D: TRBD1
CDR3: CASSTQGAYGYTF
DNA: TGTGCCAGCAGTACCCAGGGGGCCTATGGCTACACCTTC

size: -
J: TRBJ1-1
V: TRBV4-1
D: -
CDR3: CASSHREGRLNTEAFF
DNA: TGCGCCAGCAGCCACAGAGAGGGACGGTTAAACACTGAAGCTTTCTTT

size: -
J: TRBJ1-5
V: TRBV5-1
D: -
CDR3: CASSLAEGQPNSNQPQHF
DNA: TGCGCCAGCAGCTTGGCCGAAGGCCAGCCTAATAGCAATCAGCCCCAGCATTTT

size: -
J: TRBJ1-1
V: TRBV29-1
D: -
CDR3: CSVRSQANTEAFF
DNA: TGCAGCGTTCGTAGTCAGGCGAACACTGAAGCTTTCTTT

size: -
J: TRBJ2-1
V: TRBV15
D: -
CDR3: CATSSLASSYNEQFF
DNA: TGTGCCACCAGCAGTCTCGCGAGCTCCTACAATGAGCAGTTCTTC

size: -
J: TRBJ2-3
V: TRBV30
D: TRBD2
CDR3: CAWSDIRLADYTDTQYF
DNA: TGTGCCTGGAGTGATATAAGGCTAGCGGACTACACAGATACGCAGTATTTT

size: -
J: TRBJ1-2
V: TRBV18
D: -
CDR3: CASSPQAQVLASEGYTF
DNA: TGTGCCAGCTCACCGCAAGCCCAAGTACTGGCGTCGGAGGGCTACACCTTC

size: -
J: TRBJ1-1
V: TRBV19
D: TRBD1
CDR3: CASSIPGGDEAFF
DNA: TGTGCCAGTAGTATACCAGGGGGGGATGAAGCTTTCTTT

size: -
J: TRBJ2-5
V: TRBV6-5
D: -
CDR3: CASNEGVLAETQYF
DNA: TGTGCCAGCAACGAAGGAGTACTCGCAGAGACCCAGTACTTC

size: -
J: TRBJ1-3
V: TRBV27
D: -
CDR3: CASSPKSSGNTIYF
DNA: TGTGCCAGCAGCCCCAAGAGCTCTGGAAACACCATATATTTT

size: -
J: TRBJ2-4
V: TRBV6-1
D: -
CDR3: CASSVGRTIAKNIQYF
DNA: TGTGCCAGCAGTGTTGGGCGGACCATAGCCAAAAACATTCAGTACTTC

size: -
J: TRBJ1-5
V: TRBV5-6
D: -
CDR3: CASSPRASRIQPQHF
DNA: TGTGCCAGCAGCCCCCGAGCGAGTCGCATTCAGCCCCAGCATTTT

size: once
J: TRBJ2-7
V: TRBV5-1
D: TRBD2
CDR3: CASSPGTSGRAREQYF
DNA: TGCGCCAGCAGCCCGGGGACTAGCGGGAGGGCCCGCGAGCAGTACTTC

size: -
J: TRBJ1-2
V: TRBV4-1
D: -
CDR3: CASSQVDMGFSYGYTF
DNA: TGCGCCAGCAGCCAAGTCGACATGGGCTTCAGCTATGGCTACACCTTC

size: -
J: TRBJ2-1
V: TRBV2
D: TRBD2
CDR3: CASSEAGGVNEQFF
DNA: TGTGCCAGCAGTGAAGCGGGAGGGGTCAATGAGCAGTTCTTC

size: -
J: TRBJ2-7
V: TRBV28
D: -
CDR3: CASSLGADFPYEQYF
DNA: TGTGCCAGCAGTTTGGGGGCGGATTTCCCCTACGAGCAGTACTTC

size: once
J: TRBJ2-3
V: TRBV5-4
D: TRBD2
CDR3: CASSVSFSGRDTQYF
DNA: TGTGCCAGCAGCGTCTCGTTTTCCGGGAGGGATACGCAGTATTTT

size: -
J: TRBJ2-1
V: TRBV27
D: TRBD2
CDR3: CASTLAGAPHNEQFF
DNA: TGTGCCAGCACCCTAGCGGGAGCCCCCCACAATGAGCAGTTCTTC

size: -
J: TRBJ2-7
V: TRBV27
D: -
CDR3: CASRTGVYEQYF
DNA: TGTGCCAGCAGAACAGGAGTCTACGAGCAGTACTTC

size: -
J: TRBJ2-2
V: TRBV6-1
D: TRBD1
CDR3: CASRGTEGAGELFF
DNA: TGTGCCAGCAGGGGGACAGAAGGAGCCGGGGAGCTGTTTTTT

size: -
J: TRBJ2-1
V: TRBV9
D: -
CDR3: CASSARTDQAGNEQFF
DNA: TGTGCCAGCAGCGCGCGGACTGACCAGGCGGGGAATGAGCAGTTCTTC

size: -
J: TRBJ2-5
V: TRBV11-3
D: TRBD2
CDR3: CASSLVLAGRQETQYF
DNA: TGTGCCAGCAGCTTAGTCCTAGCGGGGCGCCAAGAGACCCAGTACTTC

size: -
J: TRBJ1-3
V: TRBV12-5
D: -
CDR3: CASGLDIGISGNTIYF
DNA: TGTGCTAGTGGTTTGGATATTGGGATCTCTGGAAACACCATATATTTT

size: -
J: TRBJ1-2
V: TRBV30
D: TRBD1
CDR3: CAWKKQGAAYGYTF
DNA: TGTGCCTGGAAAAAACAGGGGGCGGCCTATGGCTACACCTTC

size: -
J: TRBJ2-1
V: TRBV29-1
D: TRBD1
CDR3: CSVRPRQGSYNEQFF
DNA: TGCAGCGTGAGACCGCGACAGGGCTCCTACAATGAGCAGTTCTTC